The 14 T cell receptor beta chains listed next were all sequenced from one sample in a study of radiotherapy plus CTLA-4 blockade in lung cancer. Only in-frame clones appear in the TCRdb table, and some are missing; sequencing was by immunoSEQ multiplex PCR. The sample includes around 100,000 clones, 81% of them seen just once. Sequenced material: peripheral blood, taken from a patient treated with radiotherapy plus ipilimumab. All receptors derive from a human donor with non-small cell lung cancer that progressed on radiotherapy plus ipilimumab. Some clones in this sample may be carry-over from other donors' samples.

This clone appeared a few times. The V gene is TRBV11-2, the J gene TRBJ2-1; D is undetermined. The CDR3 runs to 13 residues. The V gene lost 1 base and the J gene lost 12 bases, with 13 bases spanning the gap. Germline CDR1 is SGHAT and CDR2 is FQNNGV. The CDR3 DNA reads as TGTGCCAGCAGCTTAGCCACCGTTGGTTGGCAGTTCTTC. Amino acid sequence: CASSLATVGWQFF.

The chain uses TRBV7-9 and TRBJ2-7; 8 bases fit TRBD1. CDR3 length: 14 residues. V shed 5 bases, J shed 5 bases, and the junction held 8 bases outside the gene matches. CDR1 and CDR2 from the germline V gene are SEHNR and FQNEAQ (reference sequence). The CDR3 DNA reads TGTGCCAGCAGCCATTCGGACAGGGCGAACGAGCAGTACTTC. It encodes CASSHSDRANEQYF.

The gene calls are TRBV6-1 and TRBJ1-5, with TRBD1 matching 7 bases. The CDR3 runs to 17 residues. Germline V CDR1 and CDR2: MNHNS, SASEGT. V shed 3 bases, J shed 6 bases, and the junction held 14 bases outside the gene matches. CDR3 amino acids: CASSDFFAHPGGQPQHF. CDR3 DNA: TGTGCCAGCAGTGATTTTTTCGCGCATCCAGGGGGTCAGCCCCAGCATTTT.

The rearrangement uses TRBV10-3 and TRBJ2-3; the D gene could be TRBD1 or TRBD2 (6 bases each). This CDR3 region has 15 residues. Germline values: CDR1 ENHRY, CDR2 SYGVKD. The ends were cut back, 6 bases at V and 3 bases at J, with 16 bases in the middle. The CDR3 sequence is CAIRPQRGVTDTQYF. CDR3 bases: TGTGCCATCAGGCCCCAGAGGGGGGTAACAGATACGCAGTATTTT.

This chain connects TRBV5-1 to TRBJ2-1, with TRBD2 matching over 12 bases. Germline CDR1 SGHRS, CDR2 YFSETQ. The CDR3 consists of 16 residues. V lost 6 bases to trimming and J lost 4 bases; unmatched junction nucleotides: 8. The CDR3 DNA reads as TGCGCCAGCACACTACTAGCGGGGGGAGGGTACAATGAGCAGTTCTTC. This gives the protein CASTLLAGGGYNEQFF.

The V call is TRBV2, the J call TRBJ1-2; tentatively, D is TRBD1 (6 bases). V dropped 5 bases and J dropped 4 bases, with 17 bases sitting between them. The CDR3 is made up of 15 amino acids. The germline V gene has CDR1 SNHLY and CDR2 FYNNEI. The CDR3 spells CASSPQRTAFYGYTF. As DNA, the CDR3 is TGTGCCAGCAGTCCTCAGAGGACAGCTTTCTATGGCTACACCTTC.

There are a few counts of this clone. For the CDR3, the DNA is TGTGCCTGGACACCCCTCGGAGCGGTTCACACAGATACGCAGTATTTT. Translated: CAWTPLGAVHTDTQYF. V gene TRBV30 combines with J gene TRBJ2-3; possibly TRBD2 for D (5 bases). V was pared by 4 bases and J by 2 bases, with 19 bases between. The CDR3 length is 16 residues. In germline, CDR1 is GTSNPN, CDR2 SVGIG (reference sequence).

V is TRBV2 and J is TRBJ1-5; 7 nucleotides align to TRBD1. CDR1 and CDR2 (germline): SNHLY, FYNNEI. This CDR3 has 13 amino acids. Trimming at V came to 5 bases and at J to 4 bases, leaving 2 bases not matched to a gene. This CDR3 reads CASSPGGNQPQHF. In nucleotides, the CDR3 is TGTGCCAGCAGTCCAGGGGGTAATCAGCCCCAGCATTTT.

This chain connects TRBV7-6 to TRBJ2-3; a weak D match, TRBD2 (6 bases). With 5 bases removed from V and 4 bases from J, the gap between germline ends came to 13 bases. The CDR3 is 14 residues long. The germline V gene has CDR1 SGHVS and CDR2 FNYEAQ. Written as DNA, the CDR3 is TGTGCCAGCAGCACTTCCTGGGGGGCAGATACGCAGTATTTT. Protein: CASSTSWGADTQYF.

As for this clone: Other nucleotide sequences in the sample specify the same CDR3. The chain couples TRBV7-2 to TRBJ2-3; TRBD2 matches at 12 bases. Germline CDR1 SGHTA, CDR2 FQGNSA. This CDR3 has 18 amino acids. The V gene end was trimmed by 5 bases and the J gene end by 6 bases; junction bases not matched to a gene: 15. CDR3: CASSVPLTSGGNTDTQYF. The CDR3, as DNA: TGTGCCAGCAGCGTCCCCTTAACTAGCGGGGGGAACACGGATACGCAGTATTTT.

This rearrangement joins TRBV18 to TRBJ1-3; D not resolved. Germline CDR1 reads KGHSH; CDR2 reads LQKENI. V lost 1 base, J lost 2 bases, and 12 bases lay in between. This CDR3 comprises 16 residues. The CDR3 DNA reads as TGTGCCAGCTCACCACTGCATGACAAGGCTGGAAACACCATATATTTT. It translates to CASSPLHDKAGNTIYF.

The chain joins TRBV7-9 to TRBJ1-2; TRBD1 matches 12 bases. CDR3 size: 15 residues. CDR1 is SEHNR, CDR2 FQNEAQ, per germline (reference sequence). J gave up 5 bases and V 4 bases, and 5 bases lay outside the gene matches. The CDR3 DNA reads TGTGCCAGCAGCTCCGGGACAGGGGGCTTTTATGGCTACACCTTC. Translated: CASSSGTGGFYGYTF. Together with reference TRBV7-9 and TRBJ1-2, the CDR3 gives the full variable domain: DTGVSQNPRHKITKRGQNVTFRCDPISEHNRLYWYRQTLGQGPEFLTYFQNEAQLEKSRLLSDRFSAERPKGSFSTLEIQRTEQGDSAMYLCASSSGTGGFYGYTFGSGTRLTVV.

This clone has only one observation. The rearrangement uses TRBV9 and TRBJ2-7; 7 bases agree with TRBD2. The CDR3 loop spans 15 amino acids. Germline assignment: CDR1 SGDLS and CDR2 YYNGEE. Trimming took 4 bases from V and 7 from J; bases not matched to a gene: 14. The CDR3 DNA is TGTGCCAGCAGCCCCCGAAGCGGGGAGGTCTCTGAGCAGTACTTC. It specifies CASSPRSGEVSEQYF.

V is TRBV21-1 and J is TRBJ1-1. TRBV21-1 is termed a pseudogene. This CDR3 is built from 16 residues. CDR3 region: CASSSFRGGGITEAFF. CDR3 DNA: TGTGCCAGCAGCTCCTTTCGGGGAGGGGGCATCACTGAAGCTTTCTTT.